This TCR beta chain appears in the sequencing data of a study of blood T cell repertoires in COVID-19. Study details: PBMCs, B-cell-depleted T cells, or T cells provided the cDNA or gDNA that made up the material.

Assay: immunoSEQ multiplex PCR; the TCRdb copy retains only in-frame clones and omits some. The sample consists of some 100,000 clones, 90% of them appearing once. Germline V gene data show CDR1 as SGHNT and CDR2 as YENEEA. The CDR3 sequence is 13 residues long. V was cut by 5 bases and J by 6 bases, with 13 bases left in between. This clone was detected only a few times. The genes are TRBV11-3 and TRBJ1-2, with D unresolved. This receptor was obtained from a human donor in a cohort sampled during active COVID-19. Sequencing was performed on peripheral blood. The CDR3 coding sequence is TGTGCCAGCAGCGCCCGGACTTGGGATGGCTACACCTTC. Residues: CASSARTWDGYTF. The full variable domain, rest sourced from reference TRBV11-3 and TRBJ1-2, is EAGVVQSPRYKIIEKKQPVAFWCNPISGHNTLYWYLQNLGQGPELLIRYENEEAVDDSQLPKDRFSAERLKGVDSTLKIQPAELGDSAVYLCASSARTWDGYTFGSGTRLTVV.